Listed below are T cell receptor beta chains from one sample, sequenced in a study of T cells in localized non-small cell lung cancer. Clones were read by immunoSEQ multiplex PCR, and TCRdb kept only the in-frame ones, dropping some. The table lists 55,000 or so clones, less than 85% of them singletons. The sequences come from PBMCs, collected before any cancer treatment. All receptors derive from a woman aged 35 to 69 with stage II lung adenocarcinoma. The CDR3 runs from the conserved cysteine through the conserved F or W. The D gene is left open where the match is weak. Clone size appears in some rows only: once, few, many, or a class for an expanded clone.

v_call	clone_size	d_call	j_call	cdr3_aa	cdr3_nt
TRBV30	-	TRBD1	TRBJ1-4	CAWSGDRGSRSLFF	TGTGCCTGGAGTGGGGACAGGGGCTCGAGGTCCCTGTTTTTT
TRBV7-2	-	-	TRBJ1-1	CASSQTAGELNTEAFF	TGTGCCAGCAGCCAGACCGCAGGGGAACTGAACACTGAAGCTTTCTTT
TRBV14	once	-	TRBJ1-1	CASRLLSADPRDTEAFF	TGTGCCAGCAGGTTATTATCGGCAGACCCTCGTGATACTGAAGCTTTCTTT
TRBV6-5	-	-	TRBJ1-1	CASSPGQPNTEAFF	TGTGCCAGCAGCCCCGGACAGCCGAACACTGAAGCTTTCTTT
TRBV2	-	TRBD1	TRBJ1-2	CASSENRGTGYTF	TGTGCCAGCAGTGAAAACAGGGGGACGGGCTACACCTTC
TRBV4-1	-	-	TRBJ2-5	CASSQVFGGEQYF	TGCGCCAGCAGCCAAGTATTTGGCGGGGAGCAGTACTTC
TRBV2	-	-	TRBJ1-5	CASSEAGRDQPQHF	TGTGCCAGCAGTGAAGCGGGCAGGGATCAGCCCCAGCATTTT
TRBV15	-	-	TRBJ2-5	CATSRGGTIAETQYF	TGTGCCACCAGCAGAGGGGGGACAATCGCAGAGACCCAGTACTTC
TRBV6-1	-	-	TRBJ2-7	CASREDTYEQYF	TGTGCCAGCAGGGAGGACACTTACGAGCAGTACTTC
TRBV4-1	-	TRBD1	TRBJ1-5	CASSQEGGGQPQHF	TGCGCCAGCAGCCAAGAAGGGGGCGGCCAGCCCCAGCATTTT
TRBV6-6	-	TRBD2	TRBJ2-7	CASSSLAGGSYEQYF	TGTGCCAGCAGTTCCCTAGCGGGGGGCTCCTACGAGCAGTACTTC
TRBV28	-	-	TRBJ2-3	CASNEEGWTDTQYF	TGTGCCAGCAATGAGGAGGGGTGGACAGATACGCAGTATTTT
TRBV5-1	-	TRBD2	TRBJ2-5	CASSFVTGTSAETQYF	TGCGCCAGCAGTTTTGTCACCGGGACTAGCGCAGAGACCCAGTACTTC
TRBV4-1	-	TRBD1	TRBJ2-2	CASSQDYLSGTGGNGELFF	TGCGCCAGCAGCCAAGATTATCTGTCCGGGACAGGGGGTAACGGGGAGCTGTTTTTT
TRBV7-9	-	TRBD1	TRBJ1-2	CASSPWAGGVPANYGYTF	TGTGCCAGCAGCCCCTGGGCAGGGGGCGTCCCTGCTAACTATGGCTACACCTTC
TRBV2	-	-	TRBJ2-1	CASSGVEQFF	TGTGCCAGCAGTGGGGTTGAGCAGTTCTTC
TRBV30	-	-	TRBJ1-6	CAWRRAGDSPLHF	TGTGCCTGGAGAAGGGCAGGGGATTCACCCCTCCACTTT
TRBV19	-	-	TRBJ1-1	CASSILGGTEAFF	TGTGCCAGTAGTATCTTGGGGGGGACTGAAGCTTTCTTT
TRBV5-4	-	-	TRBJ2-7	CASSLERGQSYEQYF	TGTGCCAGCAGCTTGGAAAGGGGACAATCCTACGAGCAGTACTTC
TRBV18	-	-	TRBJ2-7	CASSPQARRPYEQYF	TGTGCCAGCTCACCACAGGCACGGAGGCCCTACGAGCAGTACTTC
TRBV7-2	-	-	TRBJ1-2	CASSLAPMQYGYTF	TGTGCCAGCAGCTTAGCGCCCATGCAGTATGGCTACACCTTC
TRBV5-4	-	-	TRBJ1-2	CASSGGTPYGYTF	TGTGCCAGCAGCGGCGGGACACCCTATGGCTACACCTTC
TRBV5-1	-	-	TRBJ1-1	CASSLGPTEDEAFF	TGCGCCAGCAGCTTGGGGCCTACGGAGGATGAAGCTTTCTTT
TRBV30	-	-	TRBJ1-5	CAWSGGYRVDQPQHF	TGTGCCTGGAGTGGGGGATACAGGGTTGACCAGCCCCAGCATTTT
TRBV5-1	-	-	TRBJ2-7	CASSLGASGTSYEQYF	TGCGCCAGCAGCTTGGGAGCATCAGGAACGAGCTACGAGCAGTACTTC
TRBV5-4	-	TRBD2	TRBJ2-3	CASTPGLAGSKDTQYF	TGTGCCAGCACCCCGGGACTAGCGGGGAGTAAGGATACGCAGTATTTT
TRBV15	-	-	TRBJ1-1	CATSRRVGAGGTEAFF	TGTGCCACCAGCAGACGGGTGGGGGCAGGCGGCACTGAAGCTTTCTTT
TRBV6-1	-	-	TRBJ1-1	CASSEPGEATGVAFF	TGTGCCAGCAGTGAACCCGGGGAGGCCACCGGTGTGGCTTTCTTT
TRBV6-5	few	-	TRBJ2-2	CASSKGRTGELFF	TGTGCCAGCAGTAAAGGCCGCACCGGGGAGCTGTTTTTT
TRBV6-1	few	-	TRBJ1-1	CASKRGGTEAFF	TGTGCCAGCAAAAGGGGGGGCACTGAAGCTTTCTTT
TRBV10-3	few	TRBD1	TRBJ1-1	CAIRNIQGAEAFF	TGTGCCATCAGGAATATACAGGGGGCTGAAGCTTTCTTT
TRBV5-1	-	TRBD2	TRBJ2-3	CASSLGTSGGTTDTQYF	TGCGCCAGCAGCCTCGGGACTAGCGGGGGCACCACAGATACGCAGTATTTT
TRBV27	-	-	TRBJ1-1	CASSLSLGGRTEAFF	TGTGCCAGCAGTTTATCGCTAGGGGGTAGGACTGAAGCTTTCTTT
TRBV6-6	once	-	TRBJ1-2	CASSFDTAYGYTF	TGTGCCAGCAGTTTTGACACGGCCTATGGCTACACCTTC
TRBV27	few	-	TRBJ1-5	CASSLRASNQPQHF	TGTGCCAGCAGTTTACGAGCAAGCAATCAGCCCCAGCATTTT
TRBV28	-	-	TRBJ1-4	CASSSGLTEKLFF	TGTGCCAGCAGCTCAGGACTTACGGAAAAACTGTTTTTT
TRBV11-3	-	TRBD1	TRBJ2-2	CASSPGQGGTGELFF	TGTGCCAGCAGCCCAGGACAGGGTGGAACCGGGGAGCTGTTTTTT
TRBV27	-	-	TRBJ2-1	CASSRTGTPSISSYNEQFF	TGTGCCAGCAGTCGTACCGGGACCCCCTCAATTAGCTCCTACAATGAGCAGTTCTTC
TRBV11-1	-	-	TRBJ2-1	CASSLYGVDVNEQFF	TGTGCCAGCAGCTTGTATGGGGTCGACGTCAATGAGCAGTTCTTC
TRBV20-1	-	-	TRBJ1-1	CRAYKNTEAFF	TGCAGAGCGTATAAGAACACTGAAGCTTTCTTT
TRBV5-1	few	TRBD2	TRBJ2-1	CASSDGTSGYNEQFF	TGCGCCAGCAGCGACGGGACTAGCGGATACAATGAGCAGTTCTTC
TRBV7-2	-	-	TRBJ2-7	CASSLSWGGSEQYF	TGTGCCAGCAGCTTAAGTTGGGGTGGGTCCGAGCAGTACTTC
TRBV11-3	-	-	TRBJ1-1	CASSLAAGSEAFF	TGTGCCAGCAGCTTAGCAGCGGGGAGTGAAGCTTTCTTT
TRBV5-5	-	-	TRBJ2-1	CASSLGGAGEQFF	TGTGCCAGCAGCTTAGGTGGGGCAGGAGAGCAGTTCTTC
TRBV5-1	-	-	TRBJ1-6	CASSFTGAVDNSPLHF	TGCGCCAGCAGCTTTACCGGGGCCGTCGATAATTCACCCCTCCACTTT
TRBV7-9	-	-	TRBJ1-1	CASSPRVYTEAFF	TGTGCCAGCAGTCCCCGGGTTTACACTGAAGCTTTCTTT
TRBV28	-	TRBD1	TRBJ2-2	CASSFSRTGRTGELFF	TGTGCCAGCAGTTTCTCCCGGACAGGAAGAACCGGGGAGCTGTTTTTT
TRBV7-2	-	TRBD1	TRBJ2-7	CASSLLMGQGYEQYF	TGTGCCAGCAGCTTATTAATGGGACAGGGGTACGAGCAGTACTTC
TRBV9	-	-	TRBJ1-1	CASSVDPGTEAFF	TGTGCCAGCAGCGTAGACCCGGGCACTGAAGCTTTCTTT
TRBV9	few	-	TRBJ1-6	CASSEQGRSSPLHF	TGTGCCAGCAGCGAACAGGGAAGGTCCTCACCCCTCCACTTT
TRBV18	-	-	TRBJ2-3	CASSPSTTDTQYF	TGTGCCAGCTCACCATCAACCACAGATACGCAGTATTTT
TRBV9	once	TRBD2	TRBJ2-2	CASSPPERGGGAGELFF	TGTGCCAGCAGCCCCCCCGAGCGGGGGGGTGGAGCCGGGGAGCTGTTTTTT
TRBV10-1	-	-	TRBJ2-1	CASSESGAKQFF	TGCGCCAGCAGTGAGTCGGGTGCCAAGCAGTTCTTC
TRBV28	-	-	TRBJ1-5	CASLTVEGRGNQPQHF	TGTGCCAGCCTTACAGTTGAGGGGAGGGGCAATCAGCCCCAGCATTTT
TRBV7-8	few	-	TRBJ2-4	CASSFLAQVGENIQYF	TGTGCCAGCAGCTTTCTTGCGCAGGTCGGTGAAAACATTCAGTACTTC
TRBV6-6	-	-	TRBJ1-2	CASSRAGADYGYTF	TGTGCCAGCAGTCGGGCGGGTGCGGACTATGGCTACACCTTC